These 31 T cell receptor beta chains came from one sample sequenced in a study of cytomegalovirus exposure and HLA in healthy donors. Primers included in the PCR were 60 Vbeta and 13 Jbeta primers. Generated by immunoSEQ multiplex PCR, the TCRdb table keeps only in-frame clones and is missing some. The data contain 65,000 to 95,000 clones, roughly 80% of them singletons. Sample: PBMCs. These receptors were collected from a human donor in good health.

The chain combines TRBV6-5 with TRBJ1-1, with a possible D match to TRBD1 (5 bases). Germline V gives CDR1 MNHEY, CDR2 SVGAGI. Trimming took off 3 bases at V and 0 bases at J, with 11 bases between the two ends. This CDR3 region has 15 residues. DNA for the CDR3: TGTGCCAGCAGTTATTCGGGGGGTTTGAACACTGAAGCTTTCTTT. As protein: CASSYSGGLNTEAFF.

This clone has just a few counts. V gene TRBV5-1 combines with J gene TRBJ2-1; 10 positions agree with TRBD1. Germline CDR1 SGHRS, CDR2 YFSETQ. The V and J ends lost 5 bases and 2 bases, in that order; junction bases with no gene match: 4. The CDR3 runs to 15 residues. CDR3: CASSDGQGAYNEQFF. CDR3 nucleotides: TGCGCCAGCAGTGATGGACAGGGGGCCTACAATGAGCAGTTCTTC.

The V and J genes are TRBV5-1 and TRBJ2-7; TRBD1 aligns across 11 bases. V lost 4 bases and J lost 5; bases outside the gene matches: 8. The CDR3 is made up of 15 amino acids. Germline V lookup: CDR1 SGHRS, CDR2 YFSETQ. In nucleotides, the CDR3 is TGCGCCAGCAGCCTGGGACAGGGGGACTTCGACGAGCAGTACTTC. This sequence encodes CASSLGQGDFDEQYF.

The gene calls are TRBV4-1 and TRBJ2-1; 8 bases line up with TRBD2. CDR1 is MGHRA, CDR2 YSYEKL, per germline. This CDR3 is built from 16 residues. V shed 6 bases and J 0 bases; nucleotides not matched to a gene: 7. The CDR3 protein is CASSAGTRSSYNEQFF. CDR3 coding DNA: TGCGCCAGCAGTGCCGGGACTAGGAGCTCCTACAATGAGCAGTTCTTC.

The CDR3 nucleotides read TGTGCCAGCCGACCGGGACAGACTAATTCACCCCTCCACTTT. Protein sequence: CASRPGQTNSPLHF. The chain joins TRBV2 to TRBJ1-6; 7 bases align to TRBD1. Germline V lookup: CDR1 SNHLY, CDR2 FYNNEI. V trimming: 8 bases; J trimming: 6 bases; junction bases outside the gene matches: 7. The CDR3 sequence is 14 residues long.

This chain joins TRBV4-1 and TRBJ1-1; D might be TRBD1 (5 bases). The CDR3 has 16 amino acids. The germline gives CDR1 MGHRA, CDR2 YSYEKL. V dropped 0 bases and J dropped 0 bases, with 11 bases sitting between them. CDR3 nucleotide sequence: TGCGCCAGCAGCCAAGATTCTCGGGGGATGAACACTGAAGCTTTCTTT. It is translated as CASSQDSRGMNTEAFF.

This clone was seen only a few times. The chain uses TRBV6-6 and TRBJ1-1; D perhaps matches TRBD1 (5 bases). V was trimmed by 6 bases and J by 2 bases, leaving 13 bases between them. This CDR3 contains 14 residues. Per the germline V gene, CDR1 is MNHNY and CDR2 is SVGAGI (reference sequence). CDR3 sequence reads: CASSNGGDNTEAFF. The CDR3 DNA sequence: TGTGCCAGCAGCAACGGAGGGGACAACACTGAAGCTTTCTTT.

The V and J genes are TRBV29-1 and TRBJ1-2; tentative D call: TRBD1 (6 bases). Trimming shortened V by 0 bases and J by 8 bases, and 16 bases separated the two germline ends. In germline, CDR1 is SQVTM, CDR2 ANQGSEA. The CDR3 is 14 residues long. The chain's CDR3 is CSVEDEGVDSGYTF. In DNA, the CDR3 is TGCAGCGTTGAAGACGAGGGGGTGGATAGCGGCTACACCTTC.

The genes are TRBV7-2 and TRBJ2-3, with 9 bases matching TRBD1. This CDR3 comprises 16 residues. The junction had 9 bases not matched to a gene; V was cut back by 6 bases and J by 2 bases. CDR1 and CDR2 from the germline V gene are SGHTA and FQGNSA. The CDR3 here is CASRPWTGDDTDTQYF. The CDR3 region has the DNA TGTGCCAGCAGACCTTGGACAGGGGACGACACAGATACGCAGTATTTT. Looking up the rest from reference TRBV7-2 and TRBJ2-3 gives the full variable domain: GAGVSQSPSNKVTEKGKDVELRCDPISGHTALYWYRQSLGQGLEFLIYFQGNSAPDKSGLPSDRFSAERTGGSVSTLTIQRTQQEDSAVYLCASRPWTGDDTDTQYFGPGTRLTVL.

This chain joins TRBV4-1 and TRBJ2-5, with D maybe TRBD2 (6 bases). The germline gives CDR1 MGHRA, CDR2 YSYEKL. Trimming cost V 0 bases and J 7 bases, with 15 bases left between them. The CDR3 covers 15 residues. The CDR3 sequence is CASSQERGWGGTQYF. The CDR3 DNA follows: TGCGCCAGCAGCCAAGAGCGGGGATGGGGAGGGACCCAGTACTTC.

CDR3 DNA sequence: TGTGCCAGTAGTATTGGGAGGCGACAGGGGGGCGCCAATCAGCCCCAGCATTTT. Translation gives CASSIGRRQGGANQPQHF. The rearrangement joins TRBV19 to TRBJ1-5; 9 bases map to TRBD1. Germline lookup yields CDR1 LNHDA and CDR2 SQIVND (reference sequence). J lost 3 bases, V lost 3 bases, and 12 bases had no gene match. The CDR3 runs to 18 residues.

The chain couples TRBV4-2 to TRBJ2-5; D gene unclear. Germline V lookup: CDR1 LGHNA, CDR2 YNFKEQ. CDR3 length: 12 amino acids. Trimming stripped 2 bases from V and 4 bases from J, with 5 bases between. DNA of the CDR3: TGTGCCAGCAGCCAAACGGGAGAGACCCAGTACTTC. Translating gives CASSQTGETQYF.

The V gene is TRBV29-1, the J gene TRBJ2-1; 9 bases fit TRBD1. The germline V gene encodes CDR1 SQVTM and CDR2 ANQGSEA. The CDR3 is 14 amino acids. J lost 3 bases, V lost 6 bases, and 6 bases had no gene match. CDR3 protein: CSVARGQGYNEQFF. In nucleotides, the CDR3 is TGCAGCGTGGCTCGGGGACAGGGCTACAATGAGCAGTTCTTC.

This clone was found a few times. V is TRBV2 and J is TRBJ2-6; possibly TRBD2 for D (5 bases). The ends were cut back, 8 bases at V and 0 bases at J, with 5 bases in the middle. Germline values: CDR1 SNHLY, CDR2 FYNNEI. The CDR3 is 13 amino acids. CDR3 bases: TGTGCCAGCGGACTCTCTGGGGCCAACGTCCTGACTTTC. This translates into CASGLSGANVLTF.

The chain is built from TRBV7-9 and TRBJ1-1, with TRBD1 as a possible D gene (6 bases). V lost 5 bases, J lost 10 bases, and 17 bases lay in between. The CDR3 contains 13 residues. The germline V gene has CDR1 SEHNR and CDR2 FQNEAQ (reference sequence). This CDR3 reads CASSGGAGWLAFF. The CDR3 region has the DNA TGTGCCAGCAGCGGGGGGGCAGGGTGGTTAGCTTTCTTT.

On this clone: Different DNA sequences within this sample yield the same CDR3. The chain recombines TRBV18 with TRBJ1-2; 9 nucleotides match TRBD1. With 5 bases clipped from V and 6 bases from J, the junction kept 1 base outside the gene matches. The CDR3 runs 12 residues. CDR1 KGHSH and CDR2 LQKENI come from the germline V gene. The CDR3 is CASSRTGDGYTF. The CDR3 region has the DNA TGTGCCAGCTCAAGGACAGGGGATGGCTACACCTTC. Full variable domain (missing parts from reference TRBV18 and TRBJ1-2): NAGVMQNPRHLVRRRGQEARLRCSPMKGHSHVYWYRQLPEEGLKFMVYLQKENIIDESGMPKERFSAEFPKEGPSILRIQQVVRGDSAAYFCASSRTGDGYTFGSGTRLTVV.

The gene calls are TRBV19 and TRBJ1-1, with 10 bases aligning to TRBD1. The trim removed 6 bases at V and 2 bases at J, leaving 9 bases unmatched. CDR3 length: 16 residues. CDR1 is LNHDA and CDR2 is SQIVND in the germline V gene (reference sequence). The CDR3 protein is CASRRGQGLVNTEAFF. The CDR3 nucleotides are TGTGCCAGTAGGAGGGGACAGGGGTTGGTAAACACTGAAGCTTTCTTT. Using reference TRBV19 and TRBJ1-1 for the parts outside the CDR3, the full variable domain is DGGITQSPKYLFRKEGQNVTLSCEQNLNHDAMYWYRQDPGQGLRLIYYSQIVNDFQKGDIAEGYSVSREKKESFPLTVTSAQKNPTAFYLCASRRGQGLVNTEAFFGQGTRLTVV.

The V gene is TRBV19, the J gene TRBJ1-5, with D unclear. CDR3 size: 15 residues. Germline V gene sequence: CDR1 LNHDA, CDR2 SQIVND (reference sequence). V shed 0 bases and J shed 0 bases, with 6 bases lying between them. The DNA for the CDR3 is TGTGCCAGTAGTATAGACAGATCTAGCAATCAGCCCCAGCATTTT. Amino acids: CASSIDRSSNQPQHF.

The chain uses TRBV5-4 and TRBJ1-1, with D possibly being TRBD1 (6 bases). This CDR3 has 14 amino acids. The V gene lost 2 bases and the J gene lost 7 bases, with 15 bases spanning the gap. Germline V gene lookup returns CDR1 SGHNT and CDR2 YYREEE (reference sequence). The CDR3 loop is CASSFRGSLIEAFF. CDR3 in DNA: TGTGCCAGCAGCTTCAGGGGCTCTCTAATTGAAGCTTTCTTT.

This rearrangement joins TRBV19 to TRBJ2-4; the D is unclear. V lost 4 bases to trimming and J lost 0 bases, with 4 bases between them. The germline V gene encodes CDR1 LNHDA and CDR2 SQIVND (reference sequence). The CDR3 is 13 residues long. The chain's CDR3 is CASSTVAKNIQYF. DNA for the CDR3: TGTGCCAGTAGTACAGTAGCCAAAAACATTCAGTACTTC.

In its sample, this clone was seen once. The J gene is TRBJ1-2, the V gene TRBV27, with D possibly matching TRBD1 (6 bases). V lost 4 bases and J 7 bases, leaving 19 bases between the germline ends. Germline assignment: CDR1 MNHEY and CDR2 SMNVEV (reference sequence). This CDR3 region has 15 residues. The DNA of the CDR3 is TGTGCCAGCAGTTCCTCCACAGGGAGTTTTGGTGGCTACACCTTC. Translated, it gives CASSSSTGSFGGYTF.

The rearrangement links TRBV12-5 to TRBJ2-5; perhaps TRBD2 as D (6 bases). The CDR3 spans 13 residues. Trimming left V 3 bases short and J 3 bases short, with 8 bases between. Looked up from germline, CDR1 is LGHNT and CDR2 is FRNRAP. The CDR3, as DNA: TGTGCTAGTGGTTTTTCGGGGGAAGAGACCCAGTACTTC. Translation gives CASGFSGEETQYF.

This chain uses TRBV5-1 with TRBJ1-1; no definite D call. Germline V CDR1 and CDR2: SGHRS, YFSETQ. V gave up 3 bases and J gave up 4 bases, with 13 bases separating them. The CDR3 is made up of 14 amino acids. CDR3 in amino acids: CASSYQQEGTEAFF. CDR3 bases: TGCGCCAGCAGCTACCAGCAGGAGGGCACTGAAGCTTTCTTT.

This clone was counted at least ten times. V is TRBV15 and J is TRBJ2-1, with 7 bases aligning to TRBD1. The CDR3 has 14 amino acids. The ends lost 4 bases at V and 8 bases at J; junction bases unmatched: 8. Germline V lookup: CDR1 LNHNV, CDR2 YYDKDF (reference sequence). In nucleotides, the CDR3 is TGTGCCACCAGCACGGATACGAGGGGGCATGAGCAGTTCTTC. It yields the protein CATSTDTRGHEQFF.

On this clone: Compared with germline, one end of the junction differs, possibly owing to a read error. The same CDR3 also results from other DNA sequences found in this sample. This CDR3 reads CASSSGTGITGELFF. CDR3 sequence (DNA): TGTGCCAGTAGCTCCGGGACAGGCATTACCGGGGAGCTGTTTTTT. The chain recombines TRBV7-2 with TRBJ2-2, with TRBD1 matching over 8 bases. This CDR3 has 15 residues. Germline V lookup: CDR1 SGHTA, CDR2 FQGNSA.

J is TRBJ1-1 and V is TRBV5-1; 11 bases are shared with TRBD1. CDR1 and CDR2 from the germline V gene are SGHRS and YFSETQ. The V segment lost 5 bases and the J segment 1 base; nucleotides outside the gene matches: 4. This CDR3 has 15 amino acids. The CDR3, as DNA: TGCGCCAGCAGGGCGGGACAGGGGGAGAACACTGAAGCTTTCTTT. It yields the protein CASRAGQGENTEAFF.

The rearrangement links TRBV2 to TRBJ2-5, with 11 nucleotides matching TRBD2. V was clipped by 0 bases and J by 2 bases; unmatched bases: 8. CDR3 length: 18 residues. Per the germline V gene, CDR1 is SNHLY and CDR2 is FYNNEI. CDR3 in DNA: TGTGCCAGCAGTGAAGCACCCGGCACTAGCGGGGGTCAAGAGACCCAGTACTTC. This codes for CASSEAPGTSGGQETQYF.

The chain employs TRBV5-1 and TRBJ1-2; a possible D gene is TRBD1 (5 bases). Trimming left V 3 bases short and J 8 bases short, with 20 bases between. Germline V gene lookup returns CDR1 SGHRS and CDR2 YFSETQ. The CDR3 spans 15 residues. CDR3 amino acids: CASSWGTGEAWGYTF. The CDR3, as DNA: TGCGCCAGCAGCTGGGGCACGGGGGAGGCCTGGGGCTACACCTTC.

CDR3 nucleotide sequence: TGTGCCAGTAGTATCCTCGGACAGGGGATCGTTAAGACCCAGTACTTC. This codes for CASSILGQGIVKTQYF. The rearrangement uses TRBV19 and TRBJ2-5, with 9 bases lining up with TRBD1. The junction had 11 bases not matched to a gene; V was cut back by 3 bases and J by 6 bases. Germline V gene sequence: CDR1 LNHDA, CDR2 SQIVND (reference sequence). The CDR3 loop spans 16 amino acids.

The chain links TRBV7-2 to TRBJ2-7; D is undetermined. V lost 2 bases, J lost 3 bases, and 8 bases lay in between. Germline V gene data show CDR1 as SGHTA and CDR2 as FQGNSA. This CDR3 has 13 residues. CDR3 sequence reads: CASSLRFGYEQYF. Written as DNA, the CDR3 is TGTGCCAGCAGCTTAAGATTCGGCTACGAGCAGTACTTC.

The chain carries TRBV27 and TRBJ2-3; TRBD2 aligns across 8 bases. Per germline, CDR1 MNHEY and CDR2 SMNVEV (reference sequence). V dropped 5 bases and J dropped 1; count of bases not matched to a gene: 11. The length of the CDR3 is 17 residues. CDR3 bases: TGTGCCAGCAGTGGTCTGGCGGGGGGTGAGGGCACAGATACGCAGTATTTT. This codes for CASSGLAGGEGTDTQYF.